These 26 T cell receptor beta chains were sequenced from one sample in a study of blood T cell repertoires in COVID-19 (dated by TCRdb to the early 2020s). Libraries were constructed by the immunoSEQ multiplex PCR assay. Drawn from immuneACCESS, this table holds only the in-frame rearrangements with V and J called that TCRdb kept. Clones are partly lost; checked studies trace under half to an unresolved V gene and leave the rest unexplained. The sample profile shows around 130,000 clones; roughly 84% of them were found once. Of the sample, around 4.2% falls within the top ten clones. The sample consisted of PBMCs or T cells enriched from blood (not recorded which). The receptors were gathered from a woman aged 30 to 39 who had recovered from COVID-19.

This clone turned up a few times. The chain employs TRBV28 and TRBJ1-2; a weak D match, TRBD1 (6 bases). Per germline, CDR1 MDHEN and CDR2 SYDVKM. This CDR3 comprises 11 residues. V dropped 9 bases and J dropped 8 bases, with 13 bases sitting between them. In nucleotides, the CDR3 is TGTGCCAGTGACGGACAGTGGGGCTACACCTTC. Translating gives CASDGQWGYTF.

The chain combines TRBV4-3 with TRBJ2-5; a weak D match, TRBD2 (7 bases). This CDR3 contains 17 residues. With 0 bases removed from V and 2 bases from J, the gap between germline ends came to 16 bases. Germline loops: CDR1 LGHNA, CDR2 YSLEER. CDR3 residues: CASSQDTAGASQETQYF. For the CDR3, the DNA is TGCGCCAGCAGCCAAGATACCGCGGGGGCCTCTCAAGAGACCCAGTACTTC.

This clone was seen a single time. This chain connects TRBV21-1 to TRBJ2-7; the listed D gene, TRBD1, was not tested against the DNA. TRBV21-1 is a pseudogene segment. The CDR3 covers 16 residues. The CDR3 DNA is TGTGCCAGCAGCAAGTGGGTACAGAAGATTCCCTACGAGCAGTACTTC. It codes for CASSKWVQKIPYEQYF.

The V call is TRBV30, the J call TRBJ2-3; no firm D call. V dropped 1 base and J dropped 1 base, with 9 bases sitting between them. Germline lookup yields CDR1 GTSNPN and CDR2 SVGIG (reference sequence). The CDR3 has 14 amino acids. CDR3 in amino acids: CAWSASYRTDTQYF. For the CDR3, the DNA is TGTGCCTGGAGTGCTTCCTACCGCACAGATACGCAGTATTTT.

A single count supports this clone. In the same sample, other DNA sequences code for this CDR3. This chain links TRBV5-1 with TRBJ2-7, with 7 bases identical to TRBD1. The CDR3 length is 15 residues. CDR1 and CDR2 from the germline V gene are SGHRS and YFSETQ. V trimming: 1 base; J trimming: 0 bases; junction bases outside the gene matches: 4. The CDR3 protein is CASSLLGQVSYEQYF. CDR3 DNA sequence: TGCGCCAGCAGCTTGTTAGGACAGGTCTCCTACGAGCAGTACTTC.

The chain joins TRBV5-8 to TRBJ2-5; D gene uncertain. Trimming removed 2 bases from V and 5 bases from J, with 10 bases in between. The CDR3 sequence is 13 residues long. The germline V gene encodes CDR1 SGHTS and CDR2 YDEGEE. The CDR3 sequence is CASSFSSRETQYF. For the CDR3, the DNA is TGTGCCAGCAGCTTCAGTTCGCGGGAGACCCAGTACTTC.

This clone was counted once. The V call is TRBV2, the J call TRBJ2-7; 7 bases fit TRBD2. This CDR3 is built from 13 residues. The V gene's germline CDR1 is SNHLY and CDR2 FYNNEI. After removal of 4 bases from V and 7 bases from J, the junction contained 7 bases not matched to a gene. The CDR3 nucleotides read TGTGCCAGCAGTGTGCTAGCGGCGGGGGAGCAGTACTTC. It is translated as CASSVLAAGEQYF.

The chain recombines TRBV7-2 with TRBJ2-7, with 8 bases aligning to TRBD1. Germline CDR1 and CDR2: SGHTA and FQGNSA. This CDR3 is 16 amino acids long. The junction had 15 bases not matched to a gene; V was cut back by 5 bases and J by 6 bases. The CDR3 DNA sequence: TGTGCCAGCAGCCAAGACGGCACCAGGGGGCGCGGCGAGCAGTACTTC. It codes for CASSQDGTRGRGEQYF.

The chain employs TRBV19 and TRBJ2-3, with a possible D match to TRBD1 (5 bases). The CDR3 loop spans 11 amino acids. V lost 5 bases, J lost 11 bases, and 11 bases lay in between. Germline V gene data show CDR1 as LNHDA and CDR2 as SQIVND (reference sequence). CDR3: CASSDLGVQYF. CDR3 coding DNA: TGTGCCAGTAGTGACCTAGGGGTGCAGTATTTT.

The gene calls are TRBV10-2 and TRBJ1-6; no clear D gene. The CDR3 spans 13 residues. In germline, CDR1 is WSHSY, CDR2 SAAADI. Trimming took 0 bases from V and 7 from J, leaving 4 bases between them. CDR3 sequence reads: CASSESENSPLHF. The CDR3, as DNA: TGCGCCAGCAGTGAGTCGGAGAATTCACCCCTCCACTTT.

The rearrangement links TRBV18 to TRBJ2-7; TRBD1 matches 8 bases. The ends lost 2 bases at V and 8 bases at J; junction bases unmatched: 11. This CDR3 region has 15 residues. Germline V gene sequence: CDR1 KGHSH, CDR2 LQKENI. DNA of the CDR3: TGTGCCAGCTCACCAGGGACAGGCACGGGGGAGAAGCAGTACTTC. Amino acid sequence: CASSPGTGTGEKQYF.

This clone was seen a handful of times. The chain couples TRBV3-1 (or the pseudogene TRBV3-2) to TRBJ1-6; no clear D. Germline CDR1 and CDR2: LGHDT and YNNKEL (reference sequence). Trimming removed 0 bases at V and 0 bases at J, with 9 bases between. The CDR3 consists of 17 residues. The CDR3 DNA reads TGTGCCAGCAGCCAAGATTCCCCCTCCTCCTATAATTCACCCCTCCACTTT. It encodes CASSQDSPSSYNSPLHF.

V is TRBV28 and J is TRBJ2-2, with TRBD1 matching over 7 bases. Per germline, CDR1 MDHEN and CDR2 SYDVKM. The CDR3 contains 14 residues. V shed 4 bases and J 6 bases; nucleotides not matched to a gene: 5. This CDR3 reads CASSSGQIPGELFF. CDR3 nucleotides: TGTGCCAGCAGTTCGGGACAGATCCCCGGGGAGCTGTTTTTT.

The rearrangement joins TRBV19 to TRBJ2-3, with 9 positions matching TRBD2. The germline V gene encodes CDR1 LNHDA and CDR2 SQIVND (reference sequence). This CDR3 spans 17 amino acids. Trimming took 5 bases from V and 1 from J; bases not matched to a gene: 10. The CDR3 protein is CASSRAGGRGGTDTQYF. In DNA, the CDR3 is TGTGCCAGTAGTCGAGCGGGAGGTAGGGGTGGCACAGATACGCAGTATTTT.

The chain employs TRBV28 and TRBJ1-2; TRBD1 agrees at 9 bases. Trimming removed 4 bases from V and 4 bases from J; junction bases left unmatched: 10. The germline gives CDR1 MDHEN, CDR2 SYDVKM. This CDR3 region has 16 residues. The CDR3, as DNA: TGTGCCAGCAGTTCCCCTCGGACAGGGGCTATCTATGGCTACACCTTC. It specifies CASSSPRTGAIYGYTF.

The chain joins TRBV19 to TRBJ1-1, with D perhaps matching TRBD1 (6 bases). The CDR3 is 16 amino acids. V lost 3 bases to trimming and J lost 0 bases, with 14 bases between them. Looked up from germline, CDR1 is LNHDA and CDR2 is SQIVND (reference sequence). As DNA, the CDR3 is TGTGCCAGTAGTATCGACCCCCGGACAGTGAACACTGAAGCTTTCTTT. This translates into CASSIDPRTVNTEAFF.

V usage is TRBV5-8 and J usage is TRBJ2-5; no clear D gene. CDR3 length: 11 amino acids. Germline V CDR1 and CDR2: SGHTS, YDEGEE. V was clipped by 0 bases and J by 5 bases, with 2 bases between them. The CDR3 bases are TGTGCCAGCAGCTTGGCTGAGACCCAGTACTTC. It translates to CASSLAETQYF.

V is TRBV6-5 and J is TRBJ2-7; no reliable D call. This CDR3 has 14 amino acids. V lost 6 bases, J lost 0 bases, and 12 bases lay in between. Germline V gene data show CDR1 as MNHEY and CDR2 as SVGAGI. The chain's CDR3 is CASSPVSHSYEQYF. In nucleotides, the CDR3 is TGTGCCAGCAGCCCAGTGTCACACTCCTACGAGCAGTACTTC.

This chain uses TRBV27 with TRBJ2-2; possibly TRBD2 for D (6 bases). Germline-derived CDR1 and CDR2 are MNHEY and SMNVEV (reference sequence). There are 15 residues in the CDR3. Trimming pared 6 bases from V and 2 bases from J, leaving 13 bases between. Written as DNA, the CDR3 is TGTGCCAGCAGGCTTGGGACTGTTAACACCGGGGAGCTGTTTTTT. The encoded protein is CASRLGTVNTGELFF.

The rearrangement uses TRBV9 and TRBJ1-3; D not certain. Trimming cost V 6 bases and J 0 bases, with 10 bases left between them. Per germline, CDR1 SGDLS and CDR2 YYNGEE. The CDR3 is 14 residues long. CDR3 region: CASTPVLSGNTIYF. The CDR3, as DNA: TGTGCCAGCACCCCGGTCCTCTCTGGAAACACCATATATTTT.

This chain uses TRBV19 with TRBJ2-7, with TRBD1 matching 8 bases. V was pared by 10 bases and J by 6 bases, with 8 bases of the junction left unmatched. This CDR3 comprises 12 residues. Germline assignment: CDR1 LNHDA and CDR2 SQIVND (reference sequence). CDR3 loop: CATTGTGREQYF. CDR3 in DNA: TGTGCCACTACGGGGACAGGCCGCGAGCAGTACTTC.

The CDR3, as DNA: TGTGCCAGCAGCTCGACAGGGGACGGGGCCAACGTCCTGACTTTC. The encoded protein is CASSSTGDGANVLTF. This chain joins TRBV7-2 and TRBJ2-6, with 8 bases fitting TRBD1. This CDR3 has 15 residues. The J segment lost 4 bases and the V segment lost 4 bases, leaving 3 bases of the junction unmatched. Germline V gives CDR1 SGHTA, CDR2 FQGNSA. The variable domain in full, with the rest retrieved from reference TRBV7-2 and TRBJ2-6, is GAGVSQSPSNKVTEKGKDVELRCDPISGHTALYWYRQSLGQGLEFLIYFQGNSAPDKSGLPSDRFSAERTGGSVSTLTIQRTQQEDSAVYLCASSSTGDGANVLTFGAGSRLTVL.

This sequence joins TRBV2 and TRBJ1-1; D perhaps matches TRBD1 (6 bases). Trimming removed 7 bases from V and 1 base from J, with 10 bases in between. The CDR3 is 13 residues long. Germline assignment: CDR1 SNHLY and CDR2 FYNNEI. The CDR3 DNA sequence: TGTGCCAGCATGAGGACAGAGAACACTGAAGCTTTCTTT. Residues: CASMRTENTEAFF.

This clone was counted a single time. The chain is built from TRBV7-9 and TRBJ1-2; D perhaps matches TRBD1 (5 bases). V was clipped by 1 base and J by 6 bases, with 12 bases between them. CDR1 and CDR2 (germline): SEHNR, FQNEAQ (reference sequence). The CDR3 length is 14 residues. Here the CDR3 reads CASSLGGRDHGYTF. The DNA for the CDR3 is TGTGCCAGCAGCTTAGGGGGGAGGGACCATGGCTACACCTTC. The full variable domain, in which reference TRBV7-9 and TRBJ1-2 provide the parts outside the CDR3, is DTGVSQNPRHKITKRGQNVTFRCDPISEHNRLYWYRQTLGQGPEFLTYFQNEAQLEKSRLLSDRFSAERPKGSFSTLEIQRTEQGDSAMYLCASSLGGRDHGYTFGSGTRLTVV.

This clone was seen once. The J gene is TRBJ1-6, the V gene TRBV27; TRBD1 is a possible D gene (6 bases). Germline CDR1 MNHEY, CDR2 SMNVEV (reference sequence). Trimming took 6 bases from V and 0 from J, leaving 9 bases between them. CDR3 length equals 15 residues. DNA of the CDR3: TGTGCCAGCAGAGGGGGTCCCTCCTATAATTCACCCCTCCACTTT. Protein sequence: CASRGGPSYNSPLHF.

The chain joins TRBV19 to TRBJ2-7; 9 nucleotides align to TRBD2. With V trimmed by 3 bases and J by 3 bases, 3 bases remained unmatched. This CDR3 is built from 14 residues. CDR1 LNHDA and CDR2 SQIVND come from the germline V gene (reference sequence). CDR3 region: CASSIQAGGYEQYF. CDR3 bases: TGTGCCAGTAGTATTCAAGCGGGAGGCTACGAGCAGTACTTC.